Listed below are T cell receptor beta chains from one sample, sequenced in a study of healthy donors' naive CD4 and CD8 T cells. TCRdb ran MiXCR on the reads and lists one entry per CDR3 protein. Here the sample spans 200,000 or so distinct CDR3 sequences, 74% being singletons. Sequencing was done on a sample of naive CD4+ and CD8+ T cells sorted from blood, pooled from several donors. The receptor set was obtained from a pool of human donors in good health; the sample pools cells from several healthy donors. Each CDR3 is given with its conserved first and last residue. The D gene is left open where the match is weak. For some rows the clone size is stated as once, few or many, or as a class when expanded; others skip it.

v_gene: TRBV20-1
d_gene: .
abundance: .
j_gene: TRBJ1-2
CDR3aa: CSELGNYGYTF
CDR3nt: TGCAGTGAACTGGGGAACTATGGCTACACCTTC

v_gene: TRBV20-1
d_gene: TRBD2
abundance: .
j_gene: TRBJ2-5
CDR3aa: CSAGPGGSQETQYF
CDR3nt: TGCAGTGCTGGACCGGGGGGTTCCCAAGAGACCCAGTACTTC

v_gene: TRBV10-3
d_gene: TRBD2
abundance: .
j_gene: TRBJ2-5
CDR3aa: CAISVLAGKQETQYF
CDR3nt: TGTGCCATCAGTGTGCTAGCGGGGAAGCAAGAGACCCAGTACTTC

v_gene: TRBV7-8
d_gene: .
abundance: .
j_gene: TRBJ2-7
CDR3aa: CASSLGWTVYEQYF
CDR3nt: TGTGCCAGCAGCTTAGGCTGGACAGTCTACGAGCAGTACTTC

v_gene: TRBV5-1
d_gene: .
abundance: .
j_gene: TRBJ2-7
CDR3aa: CASSLAVGEQYF
CDR3nt: TGCGCCAGCAGCTTGGCCGTTGGCGAGCAGTACTTC

v_gene: TRBV6-5
d_gene: TRBD2
abundance: once
j_gene: TRBJ2-7
CDR3aa: CASSPGTSAYEQYF
CDR3nt: TGTGCCAGCAGTCCCGGGACTAGCGCCTACGAGCAGTACTTC

v_gene: TRBV27
d_gene: .
abundance: .
j_gene: TRBJ2-1
CDR3aa: CASSSGASYNEQFF
CDR3nt: TGTGCCAGCAGTTCTGGGGCCTCCTACAATGAGCAGTTCTTC

v_gene: TRBV29-1
d_gene: .
abundance: .
j_gene: TRBJ1-2
CDR3aa: CSVEEVGYTF
CDR3nt: TGCAGCGTTGAGGAGGTCGGCTACACCTTC

v_gene: TRBV19
d_gene: .
abundance: once
j_gene: TRBJ2-3
CDR3aa: CASSLTEGDTDTQYF
CDR3nt: TGTGCCAGTAGTCTGACGGAAGGGGACACAGATACGCAGTATTTT

v_gene: TRBV29-1
d_gene: TRBD1
abundance: .
j_gene: TRBJ2-1
CDR3aa: CSVEGDSLNEQFF
CDR3nt: TGCAGCGTTGAAGGGGACAGCCTCAATGAGCAGTTCTTC

v_gene: TRBV30
d_gene: .
abundance: .
j_gene: TRBJ2-1
CDR3aa: CAWRHRGFAYNEQFF
CDR3nt: TGTGCCTGGAGACACCGCGGGTTCGCCTACAATGAGCAGTTCTTC

v_gene: TRBV5-4
d_gene: TRBD2
abundance: .
j_gene: TRBJ2-1
CDR3aa: CASTLAGALYNEQFF
CDR3nt: TGTGCCAGCACCCTAGCGGGAGCCTTGTACAATGAGCAGTTCTTC

v_gene: TRBV12-3/TRBV12-4
d_gene: .
abundance: .
j_gene: TRBJ1-2
CDR3aa: CASSPTAPYGYTF
CDR3nt: TGTGCCAGCAGCCCAACAGCCCCCTATGGCTACACCTTC

v_gene: TRBV29-1
d_gene: TRBD1
abundance: .
j_gene: TRBJ1-2
CDR3aa: CSVAGAGTVYGYTF
CDR3nt: TGCAGCGTCGCCGGGGCGGGGACAGTCTATGGCTACACCTTC

v_gene: TRBV5-6
d_gene: TRBD1
abundance: .
j_gene: TRBJ1-1
CDR3aa: CASSPVDRGWNTEAFF
CDR3nt: TGTGCCAGCAGCCCGGTCGACAGGGGTTGGAACACTGAAGCTTTCTTT

v_gene: TRBV29-1
d_gene: .
abundance: few
j_gene: TRBJ1-2
CDR3aa: CSVENRDYGYTF
CDR3nt: TGCAGCGTTGAGAACAGGGATTATGGCTACACCTTC

v_gene: TRBV29-1
d_gene: .
abundance: .
j_gene: TRBJ2-1
CDR3aa: CSVGFQGPYNEQFF
CDR3nt: TGCAGCGTTGGTTTTCAGGGTCCCTACAATGAGCAGTTCTTC

v_gene: TRBV4-3
d_gene: .
abundance: few
j_gene: TRBJ1-1
CDR3aa: CASSQDGEGEAFF
CDR3nt: TGCGCCAGCAGCCAAGATGGGGAGGGAGAAGCTTTCTTT

v_gene: TRBV30
d_gene: .
abundance: .
j_gene: TRBJ1-5
CDR3aa: CAWSVQGNQPQHF
CDR3nt: TGTGCCTGGAGTGTACAAGGAAATCAGCCCCAGCATTTT

v_gene: TRBV6-5
d_gene: .
abundance: few
j_gene: TRBJ2-7
CDR3aa: CASSYGAESGYEQYF
CDR3nt: TGTGCCAGCAGTTACGGGGCGGAGTCGGGATACGAGCAGTACTTC

v_gene: TRBV27
d_gene: .
abundance: .
j_gene: TRBJ1-6
CDR3aa: CATKSNSPLHF
CDR3nt: TGTGCCACAAAGAGCAATTCACCCCTCCACTTT

v_gene: TRBV15
d_gene: TRBD1
abundance: .
j_gene: TRBJ2-7
CDR3aa: CATSKRTGNYEQYF
CDR3nt: TGTGCCACCAGCAAGCGGACAGGGAACTACGAGCAGTACTTC

v_gene: TRBV5-1
d_gene: .
abundance: .
j_gene: TRBJ1-1
CDR3aa: CASSSAGANTEAFF
CDR3nt: TGCGCCAGCAGCAGCGCCGGGGCGAACACTGAAGCTTTCTTT

v_gene: TRBV20-1
d_gene: .
abundance: .
j_gene: TRBJ1-5
CDR3aa: CSASQDSNQPQHF
CDR3nt: TGCAGTGCTTCACAGGATAGCAATCAGCCCCAGCATTTT

v_gene: TRBV6-1
d_gene: TRBD1
abundance: .
j_gene: TRBJ1-2
CDR3aa: CASSYLEGQGIYGYTF
CDR3nt: TGTGCCAGCAGTTACCTCGAGGGACAGGGGATATATGGCTACACCTTC

v_gene: TRBV29-1
d_gene: .
abundance: .
j_gene: TRBJ2-1
CDR3aa: CSAKDMDEQFF
CDR3nt: TGCAGCGCGAAGGACATGGATGAGCAGTTCTTC

v_gene: TRBV20-1
d_gene: .
abundance: .
j_gene: TRBJ1-2
CDR3aa: CSAREGFFDAFVGYGYTF
CDR3nt: TGCAGTGCTAGAGAAGGCTTTTTCGATGCGTTCGTAGGCTATGGCTACACCTTC

v_gene: TRBV7-8
d_gene: TRBD2
abundance: .
j_gene: TRBJ2-3
CDR3aa: CASSFTSGTDTQYF
CDR3nt: TGTGCCAGCAGCTTTACTAGCGGCACAGATACGCAGTATTTT

v_gene: TRBV5-1
d_gene: .
abundance: .
j_gene: TRBJ1-1
CDR3aa: CASSLAGVAFF
CDR3nt: TGCGCCAGCAGCTTGGCAGGAGTCGCTTTCTTT

v_gene: TRBV29-1
d_gene: TRBD1
abundance: .
j_gene: TRBJ2-7
CDR3aa: CSVEDRGDEQYF
CDR3nt: TGCAGCGTTGAGGACAGGGGCGACGAGCAGTACTTC

v_gene: TRBV5-4
d_gene: TRBD1
abundance: .
j_gene: TRBJ1-2
CDR3aa: CASSLGVSGQSYGYTF
CDR3nt: TGTGCCAGCAGCTTGGGAGTCTCGGGACAGAGCTATGGCTACACCTTC

v_gene: TRBV19
d_gene: .
abundance: few
j_gene: TRBJ1-1
CDR3aa: CASSIAGENTEAFF
CDR3nt: TGTGCCAGTAGTATAGCGGGGGAGAACACTGAAGCTTTCTTT

v_gene: TRBV6-1
d_gene: .
abundance: .
j_gene: TRBJ2-2
CDR3aa: CASSVGQGWRELFF
CDR3nt: TGTGCCAGCAGTGTTGGGCAGGGATGGAGGGAGCTGTTTTTT

v_gene: TRBV19
d_gene: TRBD1
abundance: few
j_gene: TRBJ2-1
CDR3aa: CASNNRDRDNEQFF
CDR3nt: TGTGCCAGTAATAACCGGGACAGGGACAATGAGCAGTTCTTC

v_gene: TRBV11-2
d_gene: .
abundance: once
j_gene: TRBJ2-1
CDR3aa: CASSLEALALLYNEQFF
CDR3nt: TGTGCCAGCAGCTTAGAGGCGCTAGCGCTTCTCTACAATGAGCAGTTCTTC

v_gene: TRBV20-1
d_gene: TRBD1
abundance: .
j_gene: TRBJ1-1
CDR3aa: CSARDQGTVGTFF
CDR3nt: TGCAGTGCTAGAGATCAAGGGACAGTAGGAACTTTCTTT

v_gene: TRBV29-1
d_gene: TRBD1
abundance: few
j_gene: TRBJ2-7
CDR3aa: CSVGTGPYEQYF
CDR3nt: TGCAGCGTAGGGACAGGGCCCTACGAGCAGTACTTC

v_gene: TRBV19
d_gene: .
abundance: .
j_gene: TRBJ2-7
CDR3aa: CASSMGREGEQYF
CDR3nt: TGTGCCAGTAGCATGGGCAGGGAAGGCGAGCAGTACTTC

v_gene: TRBV6-2/TRBV6-3
d_gene: .
abundance: .
j_gene: TRBJ1-1
CDR3aa: CASSYVGGLTEAFF
CDR3nt: TGTGCCAGCAGTTACGTTGGGGGGCTTACTGAAGCTTTCTTT

v_gene: TRBV4-3
d_gene: .
abundance: .
j_gene: TRBJ2-1
CDR3aa: CASSQAPWDVQFF
CDR3nt: TGCGCCAGCAGCCAAGCGCCCTGGGACGTGCAGTTCTTC

v_gene: TRBV4-3
d_gene: .
abundance: .
j_gene: TRBJ1-6
CDR3aa: CASSQDNSPLHF
CDR3nt: TGCGCCAGCAGCCAAGATAATTCACCCCTCCACTTT

v_gene: TRBV6-6
d_gene: .
abundance: few
j_gene: TRBJ2-1
CDR3aa: CASSYSGLQAYNEQFF
CDR3nt: TGTGCCAGCAGTTACTCGGGGTTACAGGCCTACAATGAGCAGTTCTTC

v_gene: TRBV6-5
d_gene: TRBD2
abundance: .
j_gene: TRBJ2-3
CDR3aa: CASSDPDTPSGRQYF
CDR3nt: TGTGCCAGCAGTGACCCCGATACCCCTAGCGGGAGGCAGTATTTT

v_gene: TRBV28
d_gene: .
abundance: few
j_gene: TRBJ1-1
CDR3aa: CASSIGQTNTEAFF
CDR3nt: TGTGCCAGCAGTATAGGACAGACAAACACTGAAGCTTTCTTT

v_gene: TRBV28
d_gene: TRBD1
abundance: .
j_gene: TRBJ2-3
CDR3aa: CASVIGGVDTQYF
CDR3nt: TGTGCCAGCGTGATAGGGGGCGTAGATACGCAGTATTTT

v_gene: TRBV28
d_gene: TRBD1
abundance: .
j_gene: TRBJ2-2
CDR3aa: CASSFRATGAGELFF
CDR3nt: TGTGCCAGCAGTTTTCGTGCGACAGGGGCCGGGGAGCTGTTTTTT

v_gene: TRBV2
d_gene: .
abundance: .
j_gene: TRBJ2-7
CDR3aa: CASISSAGSYEQYF
CDR3nt: TGTGCCAGCATATCAAGCGCAGGGTCCTACGAGCAGTACTTC

v_gene: TRBV11-2
d_gene: .
abundance: few
j_gene: TRBJ2-5
CDR3aa: CASSSVLRGETQYF
CDR3nt: TGTGCCAGCAGCTCCGTATTGCGGGGAGAGACCCAGTACTTC

v_gene: TRBV4-1
d_gene: TRBD2
abundance: .
j_gene: TRBJ2-7
CDR3aa: CASNLRVAGAYEQYF
CDR3nt: TGCGCCAGCAACCTCCGGGTAGCGGGTGCCTACGAGCAGTACTTC

v_gene: TRBV29-1
d_gene: .
abundance: .
j_gene: TRBJ2-7
CDR3aa: CSVERGQDAYEQYF
CDR3nt: TGCAGCGTTGAACGAGGGCAGGATGCCTACGAGCAGTACTTC

v_gene: TRBV5-4
d_gene: TRBD1
abundance: .
j_gene: TRBJ2-1
CDR3aa: CASSRGTVSNEQFF
CDR3nt: TGTGCCAGCAGCCGAGGGACAGTGAGCAATGAGCAGTTCTTC

v_gene: TRBV5-5
d_gene: .
abundance: .
j_gene: TRBJ2-4
CDR3aa: CASSPFPSANIQYF
CDR3nt: TGTGCCAGCAGCCCCTTTCCGTCGGCGAACATTCAGTACTTC

v_gene: TRBV4-1
d_gene: .
abundance: .
j_gene: TRBJ2-5
CDR3aa: CASSQVEGETQYF
CDR3nt: TGCGCCAGCAGCCAAGTCGAGGGGGAGACCCAGTACTTC

v_gene: TRBV27
d_gene: .
abundance: .
j_gene: TRBJ2-7
CDR3aa: CASWEGTRYEQYF
CDR3nt: TGTGCCAGCTGGGAAGGCACCCGCTACGAGCAGTACTTC

v_gene: TRBV6-2/TRBV6-3
d_gene: .
abundance: .
j_gene: TRBJ1-1
CDR3aa: CASSTPMNTEAFF
CDR3nt: TGTGCCAGCAGCACCCCGATGAACACTGAAGCTTTCTTT

v_gene: TRBV6-5
d_gene: TRBD1
abundance: once
j_gene: TRBJ2-1
CDR3aa: CASSYSWDRDNEQFF
CDR3nt: TGTGCCAGCAGTTACTCTTGGGACAGGGACAATGAGCAGTTCTTC

v_gene: TRBV19
d_gene: .
abundance: .
j_gene: TRBJ1-5
CDR3aa: CASSSPSGNQPQHF
CDR3nt: TGTGCCAGTAGTAGCCCCTCGGGGAATCAGCCCCAGCATTTT

v_gene: TRBV19
d_gene: TRBD1
abundance: .
j_gene: TRBJ1-1
CDR3aa: CASTVTGRSVAFF
CDR3nt: TGTGCCAGTACCGTGACAGGGAGAAGTGTGGCTTTCTTT

v_gene: TRBV6-1
d_gene: .
abundance: .
j_gene: TRBJ2-7
CDR3aa: CASSVTDYEQYF
CDR3nt: TGTGCCAGCAGTGTTACAGATTACGAGCAGTACTTC